A single TCR beta chain is shown here with its context. Its specificity is unknown. Germline lookup yields CDR1 LGHNA and CDR2 YNFKEQ. The CDR3 runs 16 residues. The ends lost 0 bases at V and 0 bases at J; junction bases unmatched: 4. This record comes from a study of T cell responses to AZD1222 COVID-19 vaccine. Repertoires were generated with immunoSEQ multiplex PCR, while TCRdb's copy carries only in-frame clones and drops some. The data hold 70,000 to 95,000 clones, with approximately 90% observed a single time. Study observations and caveats: Seropositivity was recorded at baseline in only a handful of AZD1222 recipients. Among spike-specific TCRs, nearly half reportedly target unmutated variant regions. The study found vaccine-associated CD4 TCRs spanning spike, dominant at 160-218 and 743-854.

Second-dose groups at about 4 or about 12 weeks were pooled. The rearrangement links TRBV4-2 to TRBJ2-7; 8 bases agree with TRBD2. Sample: peripheral blood, taken 28 days after the second AZD1222 dose. The sequence was collected from an adult who received the AZD1222 COVID-19 vaccine. The CDR3 DNA is TGTGCCAGCAGCCAAGATTTTAGCGGGACCTCCTACGAGCAGTACTTC. This gives the protein CASSQDFSGTSYEQYF.